This passage covers 17 T cell receptor beta chains from one sample sequenced in a study of OX40 agonist ivuxolimab in advanced cancers. Sequencing used immunoSEQ multiplex PCR; TCRdb keeps in-frame clones, though not all of them. The data contain over 50,000 clones, roughly 90% of them singletons. Material: CD4+ or CD8+ T cells sorted from blood, obtained in a trial of the OX40 agonist ivuxolimab. These receptors all come from an adult with an advanced solid tumor such as melanoma, head and neck, liver or kidney cancer.

This sequence joins TRBV18 and TRBJ2-1, with TRBD2 identical over 9 bases. Germline V lookup: CDR1 KGHSH, CDR2 LQKENI. This CDR3 contains 17 residues. With 1 base clipped from V and 0 bases from J, the junction kept 4 bases outside the gene matches. The CDR3: CASSPLSSGSSYNEQFF. Here the CDR3 DNA reads TGTGCCAGCTCACCACTAAGTAGCGGGAGCTCCTACAATGAGCAGTTCTTC.

The chain links TRBV27 to TRBJ2-1; the match to TRBD2 covers 9 bases. Germline lookup yields CDR1 MNHEY and CDR2 SMNVEV (reference sequence). This CDR3 region has 15 residues. V trimming: 7 bases; J trimming: 1 base; junction bases outside the gene matches: 5. CDR3 DNA: TGTGCCAGCACCCGAGCGGGAGGATCCTACAATGAGCAGTTCTTC. The encoded protein is CASTRAGGSYNEQFF.

The chain has TRBV11-2 and TRBJ2-7; possible D gene TRBD2, 5 bases. The CDR3 totals 12 residues. Trimming stripped 7 bases from V and 4 bases from J, with 11 bases between. Germline V CDR1 and CDR2: SGHAT, FQNNGV. This CDR3 is CASTLTGYEQYF. Written as DNA, the CDR3 is TGTGCCAGCACCCTAACGGGGTACGAGCAGTACTTC.

This CDR3 is CASSLPPQDTQYF. The CDR3 region has the DNA TGTGCCAGCAGCCTACCTCCTCAAGATACGCAGTATTTT. V usage is TRBV6-6 and J usage is TRBJ2-3; no definite D call. V dropped 6 bases and J dropped 5 bases, with 12 bases sitting between them. CDR3 length equals 13 residues. Germline loops: CDR1 MNHNY, CDR2 SVGAGI (reference sequence).

This clone showed up just once. This chain joins TRBV18 and TRBJ2-1; 13 bases agree with TRBD2. Germline assignment: CDR1 KGHSH and CDR2 LQKENI. V lost 4 bases, J lost 0 bases, and 3 bases stayed unmatched. This CDR3 is built from 17 residues. For the CDR3, the DNA is TGTGCCAGCTCACGTAGGACTAGCGGGAGCTCCTACAATGAGCAGTTCTTC. Encoded protein: CASSRRTSGSSYNEQFF.

The sample holds a few counts of this clone. This chain joins TRBV7-8 and TRBJ1-2, with no clear D. The CDR3 extends over 14 amino acids. Trimming cost V 1 base and J 4 bases, with 10 bases left between them. Looked up from germline, CDR1 is SGHVS and CDR2 is FQNEAQ. The CDR3 region is CASSLEASFYGYTF. The CDR3 DNA sequence: TGTGCCAGCAGCTTAGAGGCCAGCTTCTATGGCTACACCTTC.

This clone appeared a few times. This chain links TRBV9 with TRBJ2-7; D uncertain. Deletions cut 3 bases from V and 0 bases from J, with 10 bases between. From germline, CDR1 is SGDLS and CDR2 YYNGEE. There are 14 residues in the CDR3. DNA for the CDR3: TGTGCCAGCAGCGAAGACGGCCTCTCCTACGAGCAGTACTTC. This sequence encodes CASSEDGLSYEQYF.

The chain carries TRBV6-1 and TRBJ2-3; TRBD2 aligns across 10 bases. This CDR3 comprises 14 residues. Unmatched junction bases numbered 6, after V lost 8 bases and J lost 4 bases. Germline loops: CDR1 MNHNS, CDR2 SASEGT. CDR3 DNA sequence: TGTGCCAGCCCGAGCGGGGGGGCCTCAGATACGCAGTATTTT. It specifies CASPSGGASDTQYF.

The V and J genes are TRBV7-2 and TRBJ2-7; 10 bases align to TRBD2. The germline V gene has CDR1 SGHTA and CDR2 FQGNSA. The CDR3 length is 16 residues. V lost 4 bases to trimming and J lost 1 base; unmatched junction nucleotides: 7. The CDR3 sequence is CASSSRAGGRSYEQYF. DNA for the CDR3: TGTGCCAGCAGCTCTAGAGCGGGAGGGCGTTCCTACGAGCAGTACTTC.

The V and J genes are TRBV5-8 and TRBJ2-1; D gene unclear. Trimming pared 4 bases from V and 0 bases from J, leaving 8 bases between. CDR1 and CDR2 (germline): SGHTS, YDEGEE. CDR3 size: 14 residues. The CDR3, as DNA: TGTGCCAGCAGCGGGTCGAGCTCCTACAATGAGCAGTTCTTC. Encoded protein: CASSGSSSYNEQFF.

The J gene is TRBJ2-3, the V gene TRBV12-5; 9 bases agree with TRBD2. CDR3 length: 16 residues. Germline loops: CDR1 LGHNT, CDR2 FRNRAP. The J segment lost 4 bases and the V segment lost 1 base, leaving 6 bases of the junction unmatched. This CDR3 reads CASGLDAGGSSDTQYF. In nucleotides, the CDR3 is TGTGCTAGTGGTTTGGACGCGGGAGGGAGCTCAGATACGCAGTATTTT.

This sequence joins TRBV25-1 and TRBJ1-1, with D perhaps matching TRBD1 (5 bases). The V end lost 0 bases, the J end lost 1 base, and 9 bases lay between the germline ends. Germline values: CDR1 MGHDK, CDR2 SYGVNS. The CDR3 length is 15 residues. The CDR3 is CASSEYIGGNTEAFF. The CDR3 DNA reads as TGTGCCAGCAGTGAATATATCGGGGGGAACACTGAAGCTTTCTTT.

DNA for the CDR3: TGTGCCAGCAGCCGGGACGGAGTTTTGAGCGAGCAGTACTTC. Residues: CASSRDGVLSEQYF. V usage is TRBV2 and J usage is TRBJ2-7, with D perhaps given as TRBD1 or TRBD2 (5 bases each). Trimming took off 6 bases at V and 6 bases at J, with 18 bases between the two ends. Germline V gene lookup returns CDR1 SNHLY and CDR2 FYNNEI. This CDR3 region has 14 residues.

This rearrangement joins TRBV2 to TRBJ2-1; 15 bases are a match to TRBD2. J was trimmed by 9 bases and V by 6 bases; bases with no gene match: 3. The germline V gene has CDR1 SNHLY and CDR2 FYNNEI. There are 14 residues in the CDR3. The CDR3 DNA reads as TGTGCCAGCAGCGGGGGACTAGCGGGGGGTGAGCAGTTCTTC. Residues: CASSGGLAGGEQFF.

The chain carries TRBV9 and TRBJ2-1, with 8 bases that match TRBD2. Per germline, CDR1 SGDLS and CDR2 YYNGEE. The CDR3 has 17 amino acids. J gave up 4 bases and V 4 bases, and 13 bases lay outside the gene matches. The CDR3 nucleotides are TGTGCCAGCAGCTTTAGGACGGGAGGGTCCTTGTACAATGAGCAGTTCTTC. This encodes CASSFRTGGSLYNEQFF.

Only a few counts were recorded for this clone. The chain joins TRBV9 to TRBJ2-7; D gene uncertain. Looked up from germline, CDR1 is SGDLS and CDR2 is YYNGEE. The ends were cut back, 0 bases at V and 0 bases at J, with 7 bases in the middle. The CDR3 has 14 residues. Written as DNA, the CDR3 is TGTGCCAGCAGCGTAGGTTATAACTCCTACGAGCAGTACTTC. Its translation: CASSVGYNSYEQYF.

This clone was recorded only once. This chain connects TRBV5-1 to TRBJ1-2; tentative D call: TRBD1 (5 bases). CDR1 SGHRS and CDR2 YFSETQ come from the germline V gene. V lost 2 bases to trimming and J lost 0 bases, with 11 bases between them. CDR3 size: 15 residues. The CDR3 DNA sequence: TGCGCCAGCAGCTTATCAGGGAATCCTAACTATGGCTACACCTTC. Translation gives CASSLSGNPNYGYTF. The whole variable domain, filled in from reference TRBV5-1 and TRBJ1-2, reads KAGVTQTPRYLIKTRGQQVTLSCSPISGHRSVSWYQQTPGQGLQFLFEYFSETQRNKGNFPGRFSGRQFSNSRSEMNVSTLELGDSALYLCASSLSGNPNYGYTFGSGTRLTVV.